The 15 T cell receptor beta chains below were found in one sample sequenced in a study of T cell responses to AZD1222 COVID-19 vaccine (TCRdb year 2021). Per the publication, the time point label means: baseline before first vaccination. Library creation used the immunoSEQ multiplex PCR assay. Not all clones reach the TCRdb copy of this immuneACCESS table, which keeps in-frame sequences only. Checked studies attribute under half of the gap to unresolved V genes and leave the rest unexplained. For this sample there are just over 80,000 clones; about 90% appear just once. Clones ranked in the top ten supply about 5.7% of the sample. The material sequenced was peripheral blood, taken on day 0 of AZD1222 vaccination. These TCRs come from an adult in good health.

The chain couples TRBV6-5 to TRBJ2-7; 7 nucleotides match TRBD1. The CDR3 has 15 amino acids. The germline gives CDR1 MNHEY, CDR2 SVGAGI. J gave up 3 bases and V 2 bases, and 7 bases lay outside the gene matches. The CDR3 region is CASSYGVQGNYEQYF. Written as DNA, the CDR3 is TGTGCCAGCAGTTACGGGGTACAGGGGAACTACGAGCAGTACTTC.

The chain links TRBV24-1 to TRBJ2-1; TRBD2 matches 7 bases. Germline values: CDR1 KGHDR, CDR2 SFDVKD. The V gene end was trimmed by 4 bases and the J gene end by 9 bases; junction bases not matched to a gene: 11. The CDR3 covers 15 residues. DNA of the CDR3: TGTGCCACCAGTGACCTGGGCCGACGGGGGGTTGAGCAGTTCTTC. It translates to CATSDLGRRGVEQFF.

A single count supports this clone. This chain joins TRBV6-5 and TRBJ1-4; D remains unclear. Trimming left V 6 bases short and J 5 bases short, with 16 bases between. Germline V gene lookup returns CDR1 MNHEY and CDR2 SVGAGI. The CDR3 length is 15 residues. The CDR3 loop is CASREGGRSNEKLFF. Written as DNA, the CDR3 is TGTGCCAGCAGGGAGGGAGGCAGAAGCAATGAAAAACTGTTTTTT.

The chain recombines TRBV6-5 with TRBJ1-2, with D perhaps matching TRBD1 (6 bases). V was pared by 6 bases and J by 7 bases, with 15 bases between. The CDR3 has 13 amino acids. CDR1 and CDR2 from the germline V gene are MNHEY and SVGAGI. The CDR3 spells CASRPPRTAGYTF. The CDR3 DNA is TGTGCCAGCAGACCCCCTAGGACAGCTGGCTACACCTTC.

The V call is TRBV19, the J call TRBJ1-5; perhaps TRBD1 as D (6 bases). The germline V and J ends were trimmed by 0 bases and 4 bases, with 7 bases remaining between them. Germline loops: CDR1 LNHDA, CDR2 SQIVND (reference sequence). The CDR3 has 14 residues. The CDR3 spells CASSIERGNQPQHF. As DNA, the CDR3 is TGTGCCAGTAGTATAGAAAGGGGGAATCAGCCCCAGCATTTT.

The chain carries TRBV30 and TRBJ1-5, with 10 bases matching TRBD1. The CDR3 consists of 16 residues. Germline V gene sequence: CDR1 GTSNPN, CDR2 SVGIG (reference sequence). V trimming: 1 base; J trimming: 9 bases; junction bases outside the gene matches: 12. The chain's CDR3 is CAWSATPGQGFMPQHF. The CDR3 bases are TGTGCCTGGAGTGCCACTCCGGGACAGGGGTTTATGCCCCAGCATTTT. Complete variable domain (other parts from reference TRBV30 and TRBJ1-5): SQTIHQWPATLVQPVGSPLSLECTVEGTSNPNLYWYRQAAGRGLQLLFYSVGIGQISSEVPQNLSASRPQDRQFILSSKKLLLSDSGFYLCAWSATPGQGFMPQHFGDGTRLSIL.

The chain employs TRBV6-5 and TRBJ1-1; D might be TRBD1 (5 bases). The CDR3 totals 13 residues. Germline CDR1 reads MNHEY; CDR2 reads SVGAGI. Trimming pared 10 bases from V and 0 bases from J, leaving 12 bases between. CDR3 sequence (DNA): TGTGCCATCACCAGACAGTTGAACACTGAAGCTTTCTTT. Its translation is CAITRQLNTEAFF.

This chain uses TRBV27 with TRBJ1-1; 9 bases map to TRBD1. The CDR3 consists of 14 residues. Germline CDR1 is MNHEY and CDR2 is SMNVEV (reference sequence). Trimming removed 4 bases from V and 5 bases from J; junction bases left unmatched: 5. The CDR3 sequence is CASSSGTGITEAFF. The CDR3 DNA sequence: TGTGCCAGCAGTTCGGGGACAGGGATAACTGAAGCTTTCTTT.

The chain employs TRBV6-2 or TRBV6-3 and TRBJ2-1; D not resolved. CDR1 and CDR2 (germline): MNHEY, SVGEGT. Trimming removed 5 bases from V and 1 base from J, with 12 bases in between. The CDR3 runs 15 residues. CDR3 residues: CASSQALLSYNEQFF. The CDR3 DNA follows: TGTGCCAGCAGTCAGGCGCTCTTATCCTACAATGAGCAGTTCTTC.

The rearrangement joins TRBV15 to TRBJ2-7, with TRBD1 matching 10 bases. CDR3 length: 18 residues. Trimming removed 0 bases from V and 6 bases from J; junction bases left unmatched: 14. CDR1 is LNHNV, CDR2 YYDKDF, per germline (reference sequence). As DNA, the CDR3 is TGTGCCACCAGCAGAGATCGGGGGTCGGGACAGGGGAGAGGCGAGCAGTACTTC. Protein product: CATSRDRGSGQGRGEQYF.

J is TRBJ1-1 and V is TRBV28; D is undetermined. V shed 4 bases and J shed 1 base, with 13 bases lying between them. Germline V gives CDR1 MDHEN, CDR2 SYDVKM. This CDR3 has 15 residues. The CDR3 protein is CASSSPWTANTEAFF. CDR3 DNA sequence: TGTGCCAGCAGTTCCCCCTGGACGGCGAACACTGAAGCTTTCTTT. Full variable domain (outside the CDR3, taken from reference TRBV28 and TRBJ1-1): DVKVTQSSRYLVKRTGEKVFLECVQDMDHENMFWYRQDPGLGLRLIYFSYDVKMKEKGDIPEGYSVSREKKERFSLILESASTNQTSMYLCASSSPWTANTEAFFGQGTRLTVV.

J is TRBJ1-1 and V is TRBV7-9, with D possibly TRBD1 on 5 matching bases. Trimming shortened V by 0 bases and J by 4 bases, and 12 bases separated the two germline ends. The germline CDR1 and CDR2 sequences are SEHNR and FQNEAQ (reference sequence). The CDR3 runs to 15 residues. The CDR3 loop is CASSLAREGTTEAFF. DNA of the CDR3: TGTGCCAGCAGCTTAGCGCGTGAAGGGACCACTGAAGCTTTCTTT.

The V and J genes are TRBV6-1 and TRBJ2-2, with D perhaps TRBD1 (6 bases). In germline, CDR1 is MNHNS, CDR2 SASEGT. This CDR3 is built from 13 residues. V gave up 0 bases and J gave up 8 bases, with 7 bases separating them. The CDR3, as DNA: TGTGCCAGCAGTGAAGCGGGGGCGGGGGAGCTGTTTTTT. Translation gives CASSEAGAGELFF.

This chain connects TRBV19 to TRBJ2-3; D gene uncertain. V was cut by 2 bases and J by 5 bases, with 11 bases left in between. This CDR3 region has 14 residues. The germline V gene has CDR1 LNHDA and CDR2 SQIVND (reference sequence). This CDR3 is CASSIFSPGDTQYF. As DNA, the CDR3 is TGTGCCAGTAGTATATTTAGCCCGGGAGATACGCAGTATTTT.

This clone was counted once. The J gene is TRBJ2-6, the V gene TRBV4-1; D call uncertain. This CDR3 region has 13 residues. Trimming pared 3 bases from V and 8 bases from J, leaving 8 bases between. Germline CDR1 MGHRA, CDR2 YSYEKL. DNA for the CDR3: TGCGCCAGCAGCCAGCCCGGGCCCAACGTCCTGACTTTC. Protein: CASSQPGPNVLTF.